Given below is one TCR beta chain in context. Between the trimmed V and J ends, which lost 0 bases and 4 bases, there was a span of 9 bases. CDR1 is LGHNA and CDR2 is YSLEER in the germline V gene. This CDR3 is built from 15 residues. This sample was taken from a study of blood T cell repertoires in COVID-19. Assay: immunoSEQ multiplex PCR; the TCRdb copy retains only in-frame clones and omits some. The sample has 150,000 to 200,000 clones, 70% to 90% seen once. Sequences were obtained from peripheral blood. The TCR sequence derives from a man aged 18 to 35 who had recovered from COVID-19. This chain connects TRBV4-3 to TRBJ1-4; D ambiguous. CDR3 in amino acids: CASSQDWQINEKLFF. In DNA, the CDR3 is TGCGCCAGCAGCCAAGATTGGCAGATTAATGAAAAACTGTTTTTT.